These T cell receptor beta chains were read from a single sample in a study of T-cell memory formation after mild COVID-19. TCRdb ran MiXCR on the 5' RACE reads and lists one entry per CDR3 protein. The table includes roughly 280,000 distinct CDR3 sequences, 15% to 20% detected once. What was sequenced was PBMCs or a T cell subset sorted from them (not recorded which). These receptors all come from a man younger than 30 who had mild COVID-19 (a few samples of this study predate the infection). Cell type and time point are not known. Each CDR3 is given with its conserved first and last residue. The order of the fields is J gene, D gene, clone size, V gene, CDR3 protein, CDR3 DNA. D genes are given only for firm matches. For some rows the clone size is stated as once, few or many, or as a class when expanded; others skip it.

j_call: TRBJ2-5; d_call: .; clone_size: .; v_call: TRBV9; cdr3_aa: CASSVAWTDRETQYF; cdr3_nt: TGTGCCAGCAGCGTAGCTTGGACGGATAGGGAGACCCAGTACTTC
j_call: TRBJ1-1; d_call: .; clone_size: .; v_call: TRBV18; cdr3_aa: CASSPKDGAWHTEAFF; cdr3_nt: TGTGCCAGCTCACCAAAGGATGGGGCTTGGCACACTGAAGCTTTCTTT
j_call: TRBJ1-6; d_call: .; clone_size: .; v_call: TRBV9; cdr3_aa: CASSPGTGISPLHF; cdr3_nt: TGTGCCAGCAGCCCCGGGACGGGTATCTCACCCCTCCACTTT
j_call: TRBJ1-4; d_call: .; clone_size: few; v_call: TRBV7-6; cdr3_aa: CASSLAVKKTGAEDEKLFF; cdr3_nt: TGTGCCAGCAGTTTAGCCGTGAAGAAGACGGGGGCGGAAGATGAAAAACTGTTTTTT
j_call: TRBJ2-3; d_call: .; clone_size: few; v_call: TRBV27; cdr3_aa: CASSLSRSDTQYF; cdr3_nt: TGTGCCAGCAGTTTATCCAGGTCAGATACGCAGTATTTT
j_call: TRBJ2-1; d_call: .; clone_size: many; v_call: TRBV18; cdr3_aa: CASSPTQNNEQFF; cdr3_nt: TGTGCCAGCTCACCCACACAGAACAATGAGCAGTTCTTC
j_call: TRBJ2-1; d_call: TRBD2; clone_size: few; v_call: TRBV7-9; cdr3_aa: CASQIGGGISNEQFF; cdr3_nt: TGTGCCAGCCAAATCGGCGGGGGGATTAGCAATGAGCAGTTCTTC
j_call: TRBJ1-2; d_call: .; clone_size: .; v_call: TRBV29-1; cdr3_aa: CSSSMESYGYTF; cdr3_nt: TGCAGCTCTAGCATGGAAAGCTATGGCTACACCTTC
j_call: TRBJ2-3; d_call: .; clone_size: .; v_call: TRBV12-3/TRBV12-4; cdr3_aa: CASSFISTQYF; cdr3_nt: TGTGCCAGCAGTTTCATAAGTACGCAGTATTTT
j_call: TRBJ2-3; d_call: .; clone_size: .; v_call: TRBV7-9; cdr3_aa: CASSFGVSGVDTDTQYF; cdr3_nt: TGTGCCAGCAGCTTCGGGGTGAGCGGCGTCGACACAGATACGCAGTATTTT
j_call: TRBJ2-1; d_call: .; clone_size: .; v_call: TRBV5-6; cdr3_aa: CASTRPGTDEQFF; cdr3_nt: TGTGCCAGCACCCGCCCCGGTACGGATGAGCAGTTCTTC
j_call: TRBJ1-6; d_call: .; clone_size: few; v_call: TRBV6-5; cdr3_aa: CASSYSRDSPLHF; cdr3_nt: TGTGCCAGCAGTTACTCAAGGGATTCACCCCTCCACTTT
j_call: TRBJ2-6; d_call: .; clone_size: few; v_call: TRBV4-1; cdr3_aa: CASSQRVGAGSGANVLTF; cdr3_nt: TGCGCCAGCAGCCAACGAGTAGGGGCCGGGTCTGGGGCCAACGTCCTGACTTTC
j_call: TRBJ2-3; d_call: .; clone_size: many; v_call: TRBV28; cdr3_aa: CASSLTGVTDTQYF; cdr3_nt: TGTGCCAGCAGTTTAACAGGAGTCACAGATACGCAGTATTTT
j_call: TRBJ2-3; d_call: .; clone_size: .; v_call: TRBV11-2; cdr3_aa: CASSRPSTDTQYF; cdr3_nt: TGTGCCAGCAGCAGGCCAAGCACAGATACGCAGTATTTT
j_call: TRBJ2-4; d_call: .; clone_size: few; v_call: TRBV14; cdr3_aa: CASKDTGNIQYF; cdr3_nt: TGTGCCAGCAAGGACACAGGAAACATTCAGTACTTC
j_call: TRBJ1-6; d_call: .; clone_size: .; v_call: TRBV10-3; cdr3_aa: CAISSSGSSYNSPLHF; cdr3_nt: TGTGCCATCAGTTCCTCAGGGAGCTCCTATAATTCACCCCTCCACTTT
j_call: TRBJ2-7; d_call: .; clone_size: many; v_call: TRBV12-3/TRBV12-4; cdr3_aa: CASSRMTGSYEQYF; cdr3_nt: TGTGCCAGCAGTCGGATGACAGGCTCCTACGAGCAGTACTTC
j_call: TRBJ1-4; d_call: .; clone_size: .; v_call: TRBV12-3/TRBV12-4; cdr3_aa: CASTQLGASFEKLFF; cdr3_nt: TGTGCCAGCACCCAATTGGGGGCCAGTTTTGAAAAACTGTTTTTT
j_call: TRBJ2-2; d_call: .; clone_size: .; v_call: TRBV9; cdr3_aa: CASSVAANTGELFF; cdr3_nt: TGTGCCAGCAGCGTAGCTGCGAACACCGGGGAGCTGTTTTTT
j_call: TRBJ2-5; d_call: TRBD2; clone_size: .; v_call: TRBV4-1; cdr3_aa: CASSQELGGFKTQYF; cdr3_nt: TGCGCCAGCAGCCAAGAGTTGGGAGGGTTTAAGACCCAGTACTTC
j_call: TRBJ2-4; d_call: .; clone_size: .; v_call: TRBV3-1; cdr3_aa: CASMGVENIQYF; cdr3_nt: TGTGCCAGCATGGGGGTCGAAAACATTCAGTACTTC
j_call: TRBJ2-1; d_call: TRBD2; clone_size: .; v_call: TRBV19; cdr3_aa: CASSIFSGGAQGNEQFF; cdr3_nt: TGTGCCAGTAGTATTTTTAGCGGGGGGGCTCAGGGCAATGAGCAGTTCTTC
j_call: TRBJ1-2; d_call: .; clone_size: .; v_call: TRBV27; cdr3_aa: CASSLRGLYGYTF; cdr3_nt: TGTGCCAGCAGTTTACGAGGGTTATATGGCTACACCTTC
j_call: TRBJ1-1; d_call: .; clone_size: .; v_call: TRBV9; cdr3_aa: CASSVGLGLGAFF; cdr3_nt: TGTGCCAGCAGCGTAGGTCTGGGTCTCGGAGCTTTCTTT
j_call: TRBJ1-5; d_call: .; clone_size: .; v_call: TRBV28; cdr3_aa: CASSATGPWGPQHF; cdr3_nt: TGTGCCAGCAGTGCTACAGGGCCGTGGGGGCCCCAGCATTTT
j_call: TRBJ2-6; d_call: .; clone_size: .; v_call: TRBV2; cdr3_aa: CASTRAPGANVLTF; cdr3_nt: TGTGCCAGCACTAGGGCCCCTGGGGCCAACGTCCTGACTTTC
j_call: TRBJ2-5; d_call: TRBD2; clone_size: .; v_call: TRBV2; cdr3_aa: CASSESSGGAPQETQYF; cdr3_nt: TGTGCCAGCAGTGAGTCTAGCGGGGGGGCCCCCCAAGAGACCCAGTACTTC
j_call: TRBJ2-4; d_call: .; clone_size: .; v_call: TRBV5-1; cdr3_aa: CASSLAGPLTKNIQYF; cdr3_nt: TGCGCCAGCAGCTTGGCAGGGCCCCTAACCAAAAACATTCAGTACTTC
j_call: TRBJ2-3; d_call: TRBD1; clone_size: few; v_call: TRBV6-5; cdr3_aa: CASSWRDRAEDTQYF; cdr3_nt: TGTGCCAGCAGTTGGCGGGACAGGGCCGAGGATACGCAGTATTTT
j_call: TRBJ2-5; d_call: TRBD2; clone_size: few; v_call: TRBV9; cdr3_aa: CASSAGETSGGKETQYF; cdr3_nt: TGTGCCAGCAGCGCAGGAGAGACTAGCGGGGGAAAAGAGACCCAGTACTTC
j_call: TRBJ2-2; d_call: .; clone_size: few; v_call: TRBV6-6; cdr3_aa: CASSGSTWTGELFF; cdr3_nt: TGTGCCAGCAGCGGTTCCACGTGGACCGGGGAGCTGTTTTTT
j_call: TRBJ2-2; d_call: .; clone_size: few; v_call: TRBV24-1; cdr3_aa: CATSDNTPGELFF; cdr3_nt: TGTGCCACCAGTGATAACACCCCCGGGGAGCTGTTTTTT
j_call: TRBJ2-2; d_call: TRBD1; clone_size: few; v_call: TRBV5-1; cdr3_aa: CASSLWGQPSAGELFF; cdr3_nt: TGCGCCAGCAGCTTGTGGGGACAGCCTTCGGCGGGGGAGCTGTTTTTT